A single TCR beta chain is shown here with its context. Its antigen is currently unknown. The gene names here belong to mouse. The sequenced fragment ends 1 residue before the CDR3 boundary, so the rest is inferred from the germline J gene. The data belong to a study of tissue T cells after allogeneic stem cell transplantation. Study-wide points: Anatomically similar tissues had similar TCR repertoires within each patient.

Specified time point: mouse harvest day 7 after allogeneic transplant. Tail vein injection delivered 10^7 T-cell-depleted bone marrow cells and 10^6 splenic CD5+ T cells. CDR3 length equals 14 residues. The V end lost 3 bases, the J end lost 4 bases, and 9 bases lay between the germline ends. Germline V gives CDR1 MSHET, CDR2 SYDVDS. Repertoires were generated with immunoSEQ multiplex PCR, while TCRdb's copy carries only in-frame clones and drops some. The top ten hold roughly 7% of the sample, which has several thousand clones, roughly 49% seen once. Sequencing input: gut tissue. The TCR originated in a female BALB/c mouse given C57BL/6 T cells with graft-versus-host disease after an allogeneic hematopoietic cell transplant. The chain recombines TRBV29 with TRBJ2-2; D is undetermined. The sequenced CDR3 bases are TGTGCTAGCAGTTTCGGGGAGAGCACCGGGCAGCTCTAC. The encoded protein is CASSFGESTGQLY. The full CDR3 is CASSFGESTGQLYF.